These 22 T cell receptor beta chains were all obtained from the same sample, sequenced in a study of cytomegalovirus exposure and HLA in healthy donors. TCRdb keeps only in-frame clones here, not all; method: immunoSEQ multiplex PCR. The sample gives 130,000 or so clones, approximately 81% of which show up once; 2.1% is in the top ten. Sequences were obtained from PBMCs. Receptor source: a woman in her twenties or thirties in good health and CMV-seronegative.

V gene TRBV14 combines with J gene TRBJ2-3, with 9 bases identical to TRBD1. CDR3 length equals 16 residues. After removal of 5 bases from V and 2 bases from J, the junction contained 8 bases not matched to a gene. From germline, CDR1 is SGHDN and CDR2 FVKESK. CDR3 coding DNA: TGTGCCAGCAGCAACTGGGACAGGGCTAACACAGATACGCAGTATTTT. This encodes CASSNWDRANTDTQYF.

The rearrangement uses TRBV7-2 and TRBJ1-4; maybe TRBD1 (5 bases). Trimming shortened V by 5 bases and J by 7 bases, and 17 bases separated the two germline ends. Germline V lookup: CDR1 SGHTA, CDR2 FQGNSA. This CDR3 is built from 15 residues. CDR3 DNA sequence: TGTGCCAGCAGCCCGAGCAGGGCTGGGGCTGAAAAACTGTTTTTT. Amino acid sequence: CASSPSRAGAEKLFF.

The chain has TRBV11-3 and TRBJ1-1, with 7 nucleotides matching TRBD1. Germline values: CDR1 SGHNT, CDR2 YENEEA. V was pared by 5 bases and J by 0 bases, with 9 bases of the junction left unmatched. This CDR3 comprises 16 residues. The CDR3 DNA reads TGTGCCAGCAGCCCAACCGGGACAGCCATGAACACTGAAGCTTTCTTT. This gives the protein CASSPTGTAMNTEAFF. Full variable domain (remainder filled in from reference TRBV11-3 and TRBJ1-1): EAGVVQSPRYKIIEKKQPVAFWCNPISGHNTLYWYLQNLGQGPELLIRYENEEAVDDSQLPKDRFSAERLKGVDSTLKIQPAELGDSAVYLCASSPTGTAMNTEAFFGQGTRLTVV.

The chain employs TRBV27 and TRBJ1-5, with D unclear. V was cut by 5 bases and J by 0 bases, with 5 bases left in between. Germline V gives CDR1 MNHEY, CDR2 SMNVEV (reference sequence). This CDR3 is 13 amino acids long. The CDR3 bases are TGTGCCAGCAGTGACACTAGCAATCAGCCCCAGCATTTT. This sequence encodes CASSDTSNQPQHF.

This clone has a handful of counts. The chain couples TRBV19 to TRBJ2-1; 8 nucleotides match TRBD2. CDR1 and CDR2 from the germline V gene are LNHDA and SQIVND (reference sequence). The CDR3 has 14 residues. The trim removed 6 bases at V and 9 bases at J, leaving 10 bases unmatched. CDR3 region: CASRTGTRRSEQFF. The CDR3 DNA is TGTGCCAGTAGGACCGGGACTAGGCGGAGTGAGCAGTTCTTC. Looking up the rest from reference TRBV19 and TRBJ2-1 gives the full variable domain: DGGITQSPKYLFRKEGQNVTLSCEQNLNHDAMYWYRQDPGQGLRLIYYSQIVNDFQKGDIAEGYSVSREKKESFPLTVTSAQKNPTAFYLCASRTGTRRSEQFFGPGTRLTVL.

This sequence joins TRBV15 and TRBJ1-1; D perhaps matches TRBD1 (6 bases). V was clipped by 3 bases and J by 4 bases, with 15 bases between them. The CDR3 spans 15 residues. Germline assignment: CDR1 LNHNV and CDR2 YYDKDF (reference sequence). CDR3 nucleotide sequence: TGTGCCACCAGCAGTGTACAGGGATACGGCACTGAAGCTTTCTTT. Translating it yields CATSSVQGYGTEAFF.

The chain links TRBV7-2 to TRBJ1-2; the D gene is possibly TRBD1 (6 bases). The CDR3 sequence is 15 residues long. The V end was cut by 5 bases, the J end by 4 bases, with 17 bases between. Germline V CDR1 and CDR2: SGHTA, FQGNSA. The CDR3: CASSPDGTRGYGYTF. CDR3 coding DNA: TGTGCCAGCAGCCCCGACGGGACAAGGGGCTATGGCTACACCTTC.

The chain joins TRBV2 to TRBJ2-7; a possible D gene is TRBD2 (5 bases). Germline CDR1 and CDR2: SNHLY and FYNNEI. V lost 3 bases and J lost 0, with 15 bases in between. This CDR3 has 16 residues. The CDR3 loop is CASSDWAGMGSYEQYF. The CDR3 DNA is TGTGCCAGCAGTGACTGGGCCGGGATGGGCTCCTACGAGCAGTACTTC.

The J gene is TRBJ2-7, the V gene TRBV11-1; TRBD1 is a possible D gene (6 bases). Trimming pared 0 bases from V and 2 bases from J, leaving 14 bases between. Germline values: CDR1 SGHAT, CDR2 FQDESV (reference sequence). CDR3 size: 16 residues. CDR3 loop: CASSLATWGPPYEQYF. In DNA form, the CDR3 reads TGTGCCAGCAGCTTAGCCACTTGGGGGCCCCCCTACGAGCAGTACTTC. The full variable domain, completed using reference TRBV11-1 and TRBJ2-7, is EAEVAQSPRYKITEKSQAVAFWCDPISGHATLYWYRQILGQGPELLVQFQDESVVDDSQLPKDRFSAERLKGVDSTLKIQPAELGDSAMYLCASSLATWGPPYEQYFGPGTRLTVT.

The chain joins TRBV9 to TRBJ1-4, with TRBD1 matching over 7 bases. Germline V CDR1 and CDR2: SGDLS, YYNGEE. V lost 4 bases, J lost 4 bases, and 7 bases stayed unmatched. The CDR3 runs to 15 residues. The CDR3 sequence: CASSPRDSINEKLFF. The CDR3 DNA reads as TGTGCCAGCAGCCCACGGGACAGCATTAATGAAAAACTGTTTTTT.

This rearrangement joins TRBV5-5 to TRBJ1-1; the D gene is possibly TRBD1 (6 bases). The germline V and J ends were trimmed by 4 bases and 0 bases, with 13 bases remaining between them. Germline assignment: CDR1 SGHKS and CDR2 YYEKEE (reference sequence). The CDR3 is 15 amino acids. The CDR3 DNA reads TGTGCCAGCAGCCCCATACAGGGTATGAACACTGAAGCTTTCTTT. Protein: CASSPIQGMNTEAFF.

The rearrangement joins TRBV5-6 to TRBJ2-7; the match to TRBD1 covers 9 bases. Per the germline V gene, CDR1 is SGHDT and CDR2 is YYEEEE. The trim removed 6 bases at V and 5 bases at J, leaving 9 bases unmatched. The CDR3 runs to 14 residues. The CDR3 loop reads CASTTRDRADEQYF. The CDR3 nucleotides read TGTGCCAGCACCACACGGGACAGGGCAGACGAGCAGTACTTC.

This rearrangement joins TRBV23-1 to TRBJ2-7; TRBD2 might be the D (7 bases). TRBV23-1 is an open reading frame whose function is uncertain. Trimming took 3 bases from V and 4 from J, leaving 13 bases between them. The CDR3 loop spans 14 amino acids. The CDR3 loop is CASSQRGRLYEQYF. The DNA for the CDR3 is TGCGCCAGCAGTCAGCGGGGGCGGCTGTACGAGCAGTACTTC.

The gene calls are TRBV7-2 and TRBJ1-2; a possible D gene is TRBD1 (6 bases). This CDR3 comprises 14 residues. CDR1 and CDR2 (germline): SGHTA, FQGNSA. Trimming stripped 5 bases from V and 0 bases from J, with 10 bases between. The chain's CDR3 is CASSPGQSNYGYTF. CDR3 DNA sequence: TGTGCCAGCAGCCCAGGACAGTCTAACTATGGCTACACCTTC.

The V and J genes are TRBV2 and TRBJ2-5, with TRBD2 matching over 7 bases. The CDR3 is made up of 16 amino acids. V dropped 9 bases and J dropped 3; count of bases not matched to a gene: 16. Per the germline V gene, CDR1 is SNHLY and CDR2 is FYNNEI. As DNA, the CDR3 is TGTGCCAGTTTGATCAAACCGGGACTAAATAAAGAGACCCAGTACTTC. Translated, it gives CASLIKPGLNKETQYF.

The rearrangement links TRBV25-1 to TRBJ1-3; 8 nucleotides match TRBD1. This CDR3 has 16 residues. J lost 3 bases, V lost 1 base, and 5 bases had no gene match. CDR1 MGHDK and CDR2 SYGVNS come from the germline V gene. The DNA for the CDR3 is TGTGCCAGCAGTGAATTCGCAGGGGGCTTTGGAAACACCATATATTTT. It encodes CASSEFAGGFGNTIYF.

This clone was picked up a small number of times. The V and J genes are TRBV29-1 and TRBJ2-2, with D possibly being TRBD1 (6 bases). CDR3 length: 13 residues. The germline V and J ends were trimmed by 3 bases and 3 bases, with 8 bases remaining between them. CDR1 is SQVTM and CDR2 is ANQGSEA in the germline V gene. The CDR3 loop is CSVDRGYTGELFF. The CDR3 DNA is TGCAGCGTTGATAGGGGGTACACCGGGGAGCTGTTTTTT.

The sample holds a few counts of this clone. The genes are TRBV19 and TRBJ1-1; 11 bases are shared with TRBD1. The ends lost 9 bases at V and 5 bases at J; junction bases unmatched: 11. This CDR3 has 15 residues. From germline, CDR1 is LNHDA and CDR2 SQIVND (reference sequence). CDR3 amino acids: CASKDGQGARTEAFF. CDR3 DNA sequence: TGTGCCAGCAAGGACGGACAGGGGGCGCGGACTGAAGCTTTCTTT.

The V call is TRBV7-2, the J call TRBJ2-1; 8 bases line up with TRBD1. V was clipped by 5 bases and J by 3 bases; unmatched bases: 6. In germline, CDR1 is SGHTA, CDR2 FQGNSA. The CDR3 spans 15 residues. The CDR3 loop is CASSRDRGGYNEQFF. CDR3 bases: TGTGCCAGCAGCCGTGACAGGGGTGGCTACAATGAGCAGTTCTTC.

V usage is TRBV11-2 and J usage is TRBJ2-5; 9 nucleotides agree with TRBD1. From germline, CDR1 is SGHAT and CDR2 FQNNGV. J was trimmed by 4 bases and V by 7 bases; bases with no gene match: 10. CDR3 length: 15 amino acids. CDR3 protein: CASKVVGQGRETQYF. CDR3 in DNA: TGTGCCAGCAAGGTAGTGGGACAGGGAAGAGAGACCCAGTACTTC. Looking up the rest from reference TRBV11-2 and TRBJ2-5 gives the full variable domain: EAGVAQSPRYKIIEKRQSVAFWCNPISGHATLYWYQQILGQGPKLLIQFQNNGVVDDSQLPKDRFSAERLKGVDSTLKIQPAKLEDSAVYLCASKVVGQGRETQYFGPGTRLLVL.

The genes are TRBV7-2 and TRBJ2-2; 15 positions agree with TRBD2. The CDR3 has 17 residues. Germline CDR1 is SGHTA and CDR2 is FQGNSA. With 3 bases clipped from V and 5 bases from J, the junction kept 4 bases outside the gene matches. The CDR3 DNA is TGTGCCAGCAGCTTCGGGACTAGCGGGGGGACGACCGGGGAGCTGTTTTTT. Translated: CASSFGTSGGTTGELFF.

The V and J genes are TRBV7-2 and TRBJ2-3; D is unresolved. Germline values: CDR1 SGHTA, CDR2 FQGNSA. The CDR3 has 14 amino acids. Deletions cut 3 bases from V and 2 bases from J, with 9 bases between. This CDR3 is CASSFRLLTDTQYF. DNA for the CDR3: TGTGCCAGCAGCTTTCGACTTCTCACAGATACGCAGTATTTT. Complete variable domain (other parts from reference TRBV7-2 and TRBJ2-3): GAGVSQSPSNKVTEKGKDVELRCDPISGHTALYWYRQSLGQGLEFLIYFQGNSAPDKSGLPSDRFSAERTGGSVSTLTIQRTQQEDSAVYLCASSFRLLTDTQYFGPGTRLTVL.